The 27 T cell receptor beta chains below were found in one sample sequenced in a study of control samples from healthy donors and cancer patients. Data came from immunoSEQ multiplex PCR; TCRdb stores just in-frame clones and leaves some out. The sample holds approximately 170,000 clones, around 91% seen once. The sequenced sample was blood. Source of these receptors: a woman aged 50 to 60 in good health.

This chain links TRBV3-1 (or the pseudogene TRBV3-2) with TRBJ2-7; 11 positions agree with TRBD2. The CDR3 totals 16 residues. V shed 1 base and J 6 bases; nucleotides not matched to a gene: 8. Germline CDR1 reads LGHDT; CDR2 reads YNNKEL (reference sequence). CDR3: CASSQGPTSGKLEQYF. The CDR3 region has the DNA TGTGCCAGCAGCCAAGGCCCGACTAGCGGGAAACTCGAGCAGTACTTC.

With regard to this clone: The sample holds other DNA sequences that translate to the same CDR3. The V call is TRBV28, the J call TRBJ1-2; D unresolved. Germline CDR1 MDHEN, CDR2 SYDVKM. The CDR3 is 12 residues long. Trimming took off 3 bases at V and 2 bases at J, with 4 bases between the two ends. This chain's CDR3 is CASSFRNYGYTF. CDR3 sequence (DNA): TGTGCCAGCAGTTTTAGAAACTATGGCTACACCTTC.

This clone came up once. The CDR3 loop reads CASSQDIGRTNNEKLFF. The CDR3 bases are TGCGCCAGCAGCCAAGATATTGGTCGAACCAATAATGAAAAACTGTTTTTT. The rearrangement links TRBV4-1 to TRBJ1-4; D gene unclear. Germline V lookup: CDR1 MGHRA, CDR2 YSYEKL. The CDR3 has 17 amino acids. With 0 bases removed from V and 4 bases from J, the gap between germline ends came to 15 bases.

The V gene is TRBV16, the J gene TRBJ2-7; D gene unclear. The CDR3 sequence is 12 residues long. The germline gives CDR1 KGHSY, CDR2 FQNENV. V was shortened by 2 bases and J by 3 bases, with 5 bases between the two germline ends. Written as DNA, the CDR3 is TGTGCCAGCAGCCAAACGAGCTACGAGCAGTACTTC. Its protein product is CASSQTSYEQYF.

V and J are TRBV3-1 (or the pseudogene TRBV3-2) and TRBJ1-2; D possibly corresponds to TRBD1 (5 bases). The germline V gene encodes CDR1 LGHDT and CDR2 YNNKEL (reference sequence). This CDR3 is built from 13 residues. V gave up 4 bases and J gave up 5 bases, with 11 bases separating them. The CDR3, as DNA: TGTGCCAGCAGCCCGGGGAGGGGATATGGCTACACCTTC. It specifies CASSPGRGYGYTF.

This chain joins TRBV5-1 and TRBJ2-3; 7 nucleotides match TRBD2. The germline CDR1 and CDR2 sequences are SGHRS and YFSETQ. The CDR3 is 13 residues long. V shed 4 bases, J shed 7 bases, and the junction held 6 bases outside the gene matches. CDR3 residues: CASSAGDRYTQYF. In nucleotides, the CDR3 is TGCGCCAGCAGCGCGGGGGATCGGTATACGCAGTATTTT.

The chain employs TRBV4-1 and TRBJ1-5; D is possibly TRBD1 (6 bases). Germline V gene lookup returns CDR1 MGHRA and CDR2 YSYEKL. With 4 bases removed from V and 5 bases from J, the gap between germline ends came to 18 bases. The CDR3 has 16 residues. The CDR3 spells CASSREGGGGDQPQHF. The CDR3 DNA is TGCGCCAGCAGCCGAGAAGGGGGAGGGGGGGATCAGCCCCAGCATTTT.

The chain carries TRBV5-1 and TRBJ2-5; 9 nucleotides align to TRBD1. The germline V gene encodes CDR1 SGHRS and CDR2 YFSETQ. V shed 4 bases, J shed 4 bases, and the junction held 14 bases outside the gene matches. This CDR3 spans 17 amino acids. CDR3 loop: CASSLGGKTGGVETQYF. The CDR3 DNA follows: TGCGCCAGCAGCCTAGGTGGGAAAACAGGGGGCGTAGAGACCCAGTACTTC.

V and J are TRBV9 and TRBJ2-6; D perhaps matches TRBD2 (7 bases). This CDR3 region has 20 residues. V was cut by 2 bases and J by 0 bases, with 21 bases left in between. Germline V lookup: CDR1 SGDLS, CDR2 YYNGEE. The CDR3 spells CASSVSGARGSTSGANVLTF. The CDR3 coding sequence is TGTGCCAGCAGCGTCAGCGGGGCCAGGGGATCAACCTCTGGGGCCAACGTCCTGACTTTC.

V gene TRBV24-1 combines with J gene TRBJ1-5; D is uncertain. Trimming shortened V by 1 base and J by 6 bases, and 6 bases separated the two germline ends. The CDR3 is 13 residues long. CDR1 and CDR2 from the germline V gene are KGHDR and SFDVKD. The CDR3 reads CATSDFKGQPQHF. In DNA form, the CDR3 reads TGTGCCACCAGTGATTTCAAAGGTCAGCCCCAGCATTTT.

The sample holds one count of this clone. The CDR3 loop reads CASSLLPGTGGLGYTF. CDR3 coding DNA: TGTGCCAGCAGTCTACTGCCCGGGACAGGGGGCCTTGGCTACACCTTC. The rearrangement joins TRBV28 to TRBJ1-2; TRBD1 agrees at 12 bases. Looked up from germline, CDR1 is MDHEN and CDR2 is SYDVKM. This CDR3 comprises 16 residues. The junction had 11 bases not matched to a gene; V was cut back by 5 bases and J by 7 bases.

The chain uses TRBV9 and TRBJ1-3, with 8 bases aligning to TRBD1. This CDR3 region has 14 residues. CDR1 is SGDLS and CDR2 is YYNGEE in the germline V gene. Trimming removed 5 bases from V and 3 bases from J; junction bases left unmatched: 4. The CDR3 loop reads CASSSDRGGNTIYF. DNA of the CDR3: TGTGCCAGCAGTTCTGACAGGGGTGGAAACACCATATATTTT.

The chain carries TRBV6-5 and TRBJ1-1; 7 bases fit TRBD1. Germline V gives CDR1 MNHEY, CDR2 SVGAGI. This CDR3 spans 15 amino acids. Germline trimming cut 6 bases from V and 2 bases from J; bases unmatched to any gene: 9. CDR3 sequence reads: CASRDRQGGNTEAFF. The CDR3 DNA sequence: TGTGCCAGCAGGGATAGACAGGGTGGAAACACTGAAGCTTTCTTT.

This chain uses TRBV5-1 with TRBJ1-1; a possible D gene is TRBD1 (6 bases). Trimming removed 4 bases from V and 1 base from J, with 14 bases in between. This CDR3 has 15 amino acids. The germline V gene encodes CDR1 SGHRS and CDR2 YFSETQ. The CDR3 region has the DNA TGCGCCAGCAGCGGCACAGGGAAGGGGAACACTGAAGCTTTCTTT. This codes for CASSGTGKGNTEAFF.

The rearrangement uses TRBV7-8 and TRBJ2-1; tentatively, D is TRBD1 (6 bases). The CDR3 contains 15 residues. Trimming removed 5 bases from V and 1 base from J, with 12 bases in between. CDR1 and CDR2 (germline): SGHVS, FQNEAQ. The DNA for the CDR3 is TGTGCCAGCAGCCTGGGGCAGGGGTCCTACAATGAGCAGTTCTTC. Protein product: CASSLGQGSYNEQFF.

The chain joins TRBV28 to TRBJ2-2; no definite D call. This CDR3 is built from 15 residues. Trimming removed 2 bases from V and 7 bases from J, with 14 bases in between. Germline V gives CDR1 MDHEN, CDR2 SYDVKM. The CDR3 sequence: CASSLRRSGIGELFF. CDR3 bases: TGTGCCAGCAGTTTACGGAGATCGGGTATCGGGGAGCTGTTTTTT.

This clone was seen only once. The gene calls are TRBV7-3 and TRBJ1-5; 7 nucleotides align to TRBD1. The CDR3 length is 19 residues. V lost 7 bases to trimming and J lost 1 base; unmatched junction nucleotides: 19. CDR1 SGHTA and CDR2 FQGTGA come from the germline V gene. The CDR3 region is CASTRRKEQGRKSNQPQHF. DNA for the CDR3: TGTGCCAGCACCCGGCGTAAGGAACAGGGGCGGAAAAGCAATCAGCCCCAGCATTTT.

V and J are TRBV28 and TRBJ2-7; TRBD1 matches at 9 bases. Germline assignment: CDR1 MDHEN and CDR2 SYDVKM. The length of the CDR3 is 13 residues. The J segment lost 3 bases and the V segment lost 6 bases, leaving 3 bases of the junction unmatched. CDR3 amino acids: CASRPGQGYEQYF. The CDR3 nucleotides read TGTGCCAGCAGGCCGGGACAGGGCTACGAGCAGTACTTC.

CDR3 DNA: TGTGCCAGCAGCCCCGGCGACCAGGGGGGAGCTTTCTTT. Translating it yields CASSPGDQGGAFF. The gene calls are TRBV12-3 or TRBV12-4 and TRBJ1-1; 7 positions agree with TRBD1. The CDR3 is 13 residues long. Losses at the gene ends were 6 bases for V and 10 bases for J; bases not matched to a gene: 11.

This clone was counted a single time. V usage is TRBV28 and J usage is TRBJ2-7; maybe TRBD1 (6 bases). The germline gives CDR1 MDHEN, CDR2 SYDVKM. Trimming took 8 bases from V and 2 from J, leaving 16 bases between them. CDR3 size: 14 residues. In DNA, the CDR3 is TGTGCCAGCCTCCTACAGGGTCGCACCTACGAGCAGTACTTC. As protein: CASLLQGRTYEQYF.

This clone was recorded once. The rearrangement links TRBV5-6 to TRBJ1-2; D is ambiguous. V was pared by 6 bases and J by 8 bases, with 14 bases between. The CDR3 has 12 amino acids. Looked up from germline, CDR1 is SGHDT and CDR2 is YYEEEE. DNA for the CDR3: TGTGCCAGCAAGCTTTATGAGCCGGGCTACACCTTC. As protein: CASKLYEPGYTF.

The V call is TRBV5-4, the J call TRBJ2-2; D is possibly TRBD1 (5 bases). The CDR3 has 14 amino acids. Between the trimmed V and J ends, which lost 2 bases and 2 bases, there was a span of 7 bases. Germline loops: CDR1 SGHNT, CDR2 YYREEE (reference sequence). This chain's CDR3 is CASSLTGNTGELFF. The CDR3 DNA follows: TGTGCCAGCAGCTTAACAGGAAACACCGGGGAGCTGTTTTTT.

This clone was counted a few times. This chain uses TRBV7-9 with TRBJ2-4; TRBD1 matches 7 bases. V was pared by 4 bases and J by 6 bases, with 3 bases of the junction left unmatched. This CDR3 contains 13 residues. Per germline, CDR1 SEHNR and CDR2 FQNEAQ (reference sequence). In DNA form, the CDR3 reads TGTGCCAGCAGCTCAGGACAGGCAAACATTCAGTACTTC. The encoded protein is CASSSGQANIQYF.

V gene TRBV5-5 combines with J gene TRBJ1-6, with 7 bases that match TRBD1. The CDR3 contains 18 residues. CDR1 and CDR2 (germline): SGHKS, YYEKEE (reference sequence). V lost 0 bases to trimming and J lost 5 bases; unmatched junction nucleotides: 11. The CDR3 bases are TGTGCCAGCAGCTTGGGTGTAAGGACAGGCCCCAATAATTCACCCCTCCACTTT. Translating it yields CASSLGVRTGPNNSPLHF.

This chain joins TRBV9 and TRBJ2-3; 11 bases agree with TRBD2. The CDR3 is 16 amino acids. V was pared by 0 bases and J by 3 bases, with 3 bases of the junction left unmatched. Germline CDR1 is SGDLS and CDR2 is YYNGEE. CDR3 region: CASSVAGTSGTDTQYF. CDR3 nucleotide sequence: TGTGCCAGCAGCGTAGCTGGGACTAGCGGTACAGATACGCAGTATTTT.

This clone showed up just a few times. An end of the junction does not agree with germline; a read error may underlie this. The rearrangement uses TRBV19 and TRBJ1-6; D is ambiguous. Germline V gene data show CDR1 as LNHDA and CDR2 as SQIVND (reference sequence). This CDR3 has 13 amino acids. CDR3 sequence: CASNIQLNSPLHF. The CDR3 DNA reads TGTGCCAGTAATATACAGCTAAATTCACCCCTCCACTTT.

The chain employs TRBV6-2 or TRBV6-3 and TRBJ2-2; the D is unclear. Germline V CDR1 and CDR2: MNHEY, SVGEGT. Trimming removed 5 bases from V and 3 bases from J, with 10 bases in between. The length of the CDR3 is 14 residues. The CDR3 sequence is CASSALLYTGELFF. Here the CDR3 DNA reads TGTGCCAGCAGTGCCTTACTGTACACCGGGGAGCTGTTTTTT.